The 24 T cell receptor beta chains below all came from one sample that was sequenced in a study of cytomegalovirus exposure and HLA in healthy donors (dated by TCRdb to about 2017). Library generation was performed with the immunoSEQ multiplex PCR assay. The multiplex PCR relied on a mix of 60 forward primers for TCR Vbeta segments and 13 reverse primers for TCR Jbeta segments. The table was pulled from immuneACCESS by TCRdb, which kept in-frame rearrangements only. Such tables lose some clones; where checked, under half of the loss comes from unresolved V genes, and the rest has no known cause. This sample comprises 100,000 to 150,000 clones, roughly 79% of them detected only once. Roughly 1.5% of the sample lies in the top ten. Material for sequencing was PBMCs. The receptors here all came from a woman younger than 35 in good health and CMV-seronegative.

The CDR3 nucleotides read TGCGCCAGCAGGTGGACTAGCGGGGCTTACGAGCAGTACTTC. Translation gives CASRWTSGAYEQYF. The V call is TRBV10-2, the J call TRBJ2-7, with TRBD2 matching 12 bases. The V gene's germline CDR1 is WSHSY and CDR2 SAAADI. The CDR3 extends over 14 amino acids. V lost 6 bases and J lost 4; bases outside the gene matches: 4.

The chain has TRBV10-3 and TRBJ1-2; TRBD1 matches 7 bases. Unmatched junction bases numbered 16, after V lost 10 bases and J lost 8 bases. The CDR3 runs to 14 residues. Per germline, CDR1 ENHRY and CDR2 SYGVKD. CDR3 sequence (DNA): TGTGCCAGCGGGGACAGAAGCATCTTACGAGGCTACACCTTC. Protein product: CASGDRSILRGYTF.

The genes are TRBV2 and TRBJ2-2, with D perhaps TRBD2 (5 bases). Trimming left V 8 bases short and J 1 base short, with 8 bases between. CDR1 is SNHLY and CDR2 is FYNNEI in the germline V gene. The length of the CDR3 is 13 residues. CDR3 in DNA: TGTGCCAGCGGGAGCGGGAACACCGGGGAGCTGTTTTTT. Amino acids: CASGSGNTGELFF.

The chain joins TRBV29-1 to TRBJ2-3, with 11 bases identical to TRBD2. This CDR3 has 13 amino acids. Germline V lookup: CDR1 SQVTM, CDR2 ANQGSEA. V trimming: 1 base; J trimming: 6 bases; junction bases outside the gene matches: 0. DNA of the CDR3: TGCAGCGTTGAAGTAGCGGGAGGGGATACGCAGTATTTT. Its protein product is CSVEVAGGDTQYF.

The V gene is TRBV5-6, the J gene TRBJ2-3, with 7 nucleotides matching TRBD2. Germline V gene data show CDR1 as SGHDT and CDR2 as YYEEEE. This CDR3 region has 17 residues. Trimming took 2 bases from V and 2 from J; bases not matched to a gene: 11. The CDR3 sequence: CASSLSLSGGFTDTQYF. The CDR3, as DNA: TGTGCCAGCAGCTTATCCTTATCGGGAGGATTCACAGATACGCAGTATTTT.

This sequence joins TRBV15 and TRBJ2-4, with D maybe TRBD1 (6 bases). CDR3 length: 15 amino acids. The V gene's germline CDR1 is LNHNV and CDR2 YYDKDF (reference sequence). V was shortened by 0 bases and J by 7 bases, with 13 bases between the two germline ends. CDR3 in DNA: TGTGCCACCAGCAGAGACCCGACAGGCGGGAACATTCAGTACTTC. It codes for CATSRDPTGGNIQYF.

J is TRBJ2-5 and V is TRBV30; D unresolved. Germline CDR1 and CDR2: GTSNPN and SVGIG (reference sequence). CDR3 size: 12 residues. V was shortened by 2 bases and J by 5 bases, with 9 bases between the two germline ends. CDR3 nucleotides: TGTGCCTGGAGTCTCGTTTTGGAGACCCAGTACTTC. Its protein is CAWSLVLETQYF.

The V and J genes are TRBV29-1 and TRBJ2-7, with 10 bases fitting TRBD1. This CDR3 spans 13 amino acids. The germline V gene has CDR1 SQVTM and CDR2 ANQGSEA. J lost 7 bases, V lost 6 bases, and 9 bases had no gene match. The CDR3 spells CSVDDRGQGEQYF. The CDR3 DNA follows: TGCAGCGTCGACGACAGGGGGCAGGGGGAGCAGTACTTC.

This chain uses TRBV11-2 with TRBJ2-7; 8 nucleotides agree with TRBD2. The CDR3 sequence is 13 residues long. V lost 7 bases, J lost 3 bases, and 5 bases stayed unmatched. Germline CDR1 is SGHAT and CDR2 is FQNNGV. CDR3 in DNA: TGTGCCAGCAAACTGACTAGCGACTACGAGCAGTACTTC. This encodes CASKLTSDYEQYF.

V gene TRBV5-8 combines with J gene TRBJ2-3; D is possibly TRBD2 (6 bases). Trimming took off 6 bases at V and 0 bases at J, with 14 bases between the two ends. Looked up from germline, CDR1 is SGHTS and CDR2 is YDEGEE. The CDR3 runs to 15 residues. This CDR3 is CASISGETSTDTQYF. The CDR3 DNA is TGTGCCAGCATCTCGGGGGAGACTAGCACAGATACGCAGTATTTT.

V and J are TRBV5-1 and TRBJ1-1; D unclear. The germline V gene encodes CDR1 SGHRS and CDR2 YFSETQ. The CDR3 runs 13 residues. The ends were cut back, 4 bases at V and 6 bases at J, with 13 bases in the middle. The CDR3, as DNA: TGCGCCAGCAGCCCTTCCCGGGAGGCTGAAGCTTTCTTT. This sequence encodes CASSPSREAEAFF.

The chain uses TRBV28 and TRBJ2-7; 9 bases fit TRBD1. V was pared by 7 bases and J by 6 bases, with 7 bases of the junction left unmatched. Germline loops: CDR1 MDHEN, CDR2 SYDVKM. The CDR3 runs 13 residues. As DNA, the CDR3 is TGTGCCAGCACCTCGGGACAGGGTAGCGAGCAGTACTTC. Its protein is CASTSGQGSEQYF.

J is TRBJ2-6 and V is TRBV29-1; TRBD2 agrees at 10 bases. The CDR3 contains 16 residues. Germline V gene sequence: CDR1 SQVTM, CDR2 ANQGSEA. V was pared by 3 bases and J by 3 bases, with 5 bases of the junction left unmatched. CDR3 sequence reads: CSVDLAGVSGANVLTF. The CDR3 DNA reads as TGCAGCGTTGACCTAGCGGGAGTGAGTGGGGCCAACGTCCTGACTTTC.

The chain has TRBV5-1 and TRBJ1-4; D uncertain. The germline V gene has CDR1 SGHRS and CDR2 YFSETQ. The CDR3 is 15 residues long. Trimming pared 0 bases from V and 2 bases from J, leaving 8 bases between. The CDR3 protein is CASSLAGSTNEKLFF. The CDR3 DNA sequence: TGCGCCAGCAGCTTGGCCGGTAGTACTAATGAAAAACTGTTTTTT.

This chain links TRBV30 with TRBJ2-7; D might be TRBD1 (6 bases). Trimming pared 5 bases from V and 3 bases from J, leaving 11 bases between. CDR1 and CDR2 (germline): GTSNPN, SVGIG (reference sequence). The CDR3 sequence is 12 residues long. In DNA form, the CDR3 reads TGTGCCTGGCAGGGGCCCTACTACGAGCAGTACTTC. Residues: CAWQGPYYEQYF.

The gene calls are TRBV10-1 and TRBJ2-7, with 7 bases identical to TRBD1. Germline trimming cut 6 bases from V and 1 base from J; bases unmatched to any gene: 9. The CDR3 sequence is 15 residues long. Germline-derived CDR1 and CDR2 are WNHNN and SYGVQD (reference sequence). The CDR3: CASSFGQADSYEQYF. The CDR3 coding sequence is TGCGCCAGCAGCTTCGGACAGGCTGATTCCTACGAGCAGTACTTC.

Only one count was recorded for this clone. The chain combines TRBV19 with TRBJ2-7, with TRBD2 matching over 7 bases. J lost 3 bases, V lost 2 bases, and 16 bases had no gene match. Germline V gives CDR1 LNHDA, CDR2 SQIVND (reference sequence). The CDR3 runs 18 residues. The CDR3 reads CASSIRKGGSGLHYEQYF. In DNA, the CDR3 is TGTGCCAGTAGTATAAGGAAGGGCGGGAGTGGGCTCCACTACGAGCAGTACTTC. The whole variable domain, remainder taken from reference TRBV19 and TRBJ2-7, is DGGITQSPKYLFRKEGQNVTLSCEQNLNHDAMYWYRQDPGQGLRLIYYSQIVNDFQKGDIAEGYSVSREKKESFPLTVTSAQKNPTAFYLCASSIRKGGSGLHYEQYFGPGTRLTVT.

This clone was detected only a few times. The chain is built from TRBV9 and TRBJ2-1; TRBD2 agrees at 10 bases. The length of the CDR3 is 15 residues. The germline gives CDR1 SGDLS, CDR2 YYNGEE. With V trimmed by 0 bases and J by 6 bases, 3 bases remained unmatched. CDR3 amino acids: CASSVALAGVNEQFF. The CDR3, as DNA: TGTGCCAGCAGCGTAGCCCTAGCGGGAGTCAATGAGCAGTTCTTC.

The CDR3 coding sequence is TGTGCCATCAGTGAGTCGTCAGTTGAAGCTTTCTTT. Translating it yields CAISESSVEAFF. The genes are TRBV10-3 and TRBJ1-1; D ambiguous. The CDR3 totals 12 residues. CDR1 and CDR2 (germline): ENHRY, SYGVKD. Between the trimmed V and J ends, which lost 0 bases and 7 bases, there was a span of 6 bases.

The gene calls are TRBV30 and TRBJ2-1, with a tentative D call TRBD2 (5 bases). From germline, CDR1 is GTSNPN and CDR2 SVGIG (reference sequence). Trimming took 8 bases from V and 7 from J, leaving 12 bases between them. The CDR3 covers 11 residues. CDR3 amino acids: CAGSPGNEQFF. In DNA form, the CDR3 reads TGTGCCGGGTCCCCGGGGAATGAGCAGTTCTTC.

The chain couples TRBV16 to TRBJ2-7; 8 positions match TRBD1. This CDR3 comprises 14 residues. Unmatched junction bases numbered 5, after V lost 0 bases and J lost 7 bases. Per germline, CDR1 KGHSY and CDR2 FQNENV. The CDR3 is CASSQSQGAKEQYF. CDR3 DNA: TGTGCCAGCAGCCAATCCCAGGGGGCGAAAGAGCAGTACTTC.

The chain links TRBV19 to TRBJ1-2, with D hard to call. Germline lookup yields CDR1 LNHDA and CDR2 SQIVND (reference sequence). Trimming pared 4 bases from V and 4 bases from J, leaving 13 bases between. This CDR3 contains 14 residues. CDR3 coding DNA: TGTGCCAGTAGTAGTCACGGTGATCCCTATGGCTACACCTTC. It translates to CASSSHGDPYGYTF.

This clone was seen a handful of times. The CDR3 bases are TGTGCCAGCAGCCTTCAAGCGGGAGGCCACAATGAGCAGTTCTTC. This translates into CASSLQAGGHNEQFF. This chain uses TRBV7-6 with TRBJ2-1; 9 bases are a match to TRBD2. The CDR3 runs to 15 residues. V lost 5 bases and J lost 5; bases outside the gene matches: 7. From germline, CDR1 is SGHVS and CDR2 FNYEAQ.

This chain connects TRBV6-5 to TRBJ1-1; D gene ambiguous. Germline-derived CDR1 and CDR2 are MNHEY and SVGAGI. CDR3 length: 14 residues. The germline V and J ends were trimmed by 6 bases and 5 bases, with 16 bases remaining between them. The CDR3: CASSHRSEYTEAFF. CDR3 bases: TGTGCCAGCAGCCACCGCAGCGAGTATACTGAAGCTTTCTTT.